The clone carrying this T cell receptor beta chain was seen a handful of times. The antigen is undetermined. Germline V gene sequence: CDR1 MNHEY, CDR2 SMNVEV (reference sequence). V lost 3 bases, J lost 4 bases, and 2 bases stayed unmatched. The CDR3 has 13 amino acids. These data come from a study of post-analysis software for immune sequencing data. Overall study results and limits: By F measure, samples from a shared preparation batch strongly co-clustered. When patients were compared with controls, a handful of TRBV segments were more frequent, TRBV5-6, TRBV5-1 and TRBV20-1 among them.

Unique molecular identifiers were present in the TCR beta cDNA libraries. Each CDR3 protein gets one entry after TCRdb re-called the PCR reads with MiXCR. The sample consists of about 400,000 distinct CDR3 sequences, around 33% of them appearing once. Sequences were obtained from blood. V and J are TRBV27 and TRBJ1-2; 7 nucleotides match TRBD1. The source is a girl between 10 and 17 years old with multiple sclerosis. The CDR3 protein is CASSFGQAYGYTF. The CDR3 region has the DNA TGTGCCAGCAGTTTCGGACAGGCCTATGGCTACACCTTC.